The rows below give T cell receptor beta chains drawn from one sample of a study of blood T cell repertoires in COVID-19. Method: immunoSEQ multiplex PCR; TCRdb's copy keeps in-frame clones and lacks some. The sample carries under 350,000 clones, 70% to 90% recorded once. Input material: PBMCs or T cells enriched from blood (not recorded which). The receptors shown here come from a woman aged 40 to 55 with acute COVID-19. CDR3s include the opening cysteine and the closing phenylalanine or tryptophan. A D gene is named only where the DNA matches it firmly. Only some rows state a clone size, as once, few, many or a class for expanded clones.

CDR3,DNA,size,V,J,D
CASSPPGVGGPTEAFF,TGTGCCAGCAGCCCCCCAGGGGTGGGGGGGCCCACTGAAGCTTTCTTT,-,TRBV3-1/TRBV3-2,TRBJ1-1,-
CASSLLAGGQETQYF,TGTGCCAGCAGCTTGCTAGCGGGAGGCCAAGAGACCCAGTACTTC,few,TRBV5-4,TRBJ2-5,TRBD2
CAIRATSGTTDTQYF,TGTGCCATCAGAGCGACTAGCGGGACCACAGATACGCAGTATTTT,-,TRBV10-3,TRBJ2-3,TRBD2
CASSLLAGNEQFF,TGTGCCAGCAGTTTACTTGCAGGCAATGAGCAGTTCTTC,-,TRBV12-3/TRBV12-4,TRBJ2-1,-
CASRATSGTGSGNTIYF,TGTGCCAGCAGGGCCACCTCCGGGACAGGCTCTGGAAACACCATATATTTT,-,TRBV28,TRBJ1-3,TRBD1
CASLRGGLLNTEAFF,TGTGCCAGTCTGAGGGGGGGTCTTCTGAACACTGAAGCTTTCTTT,-,TRBV19,TRBJ1-1,-
CASSVPLAGGWTDTQYF,TGTGCCAGCAGCGTCCCTCTAGCGGGAGGTTGGACAGATACGCAGTATTTT,-,TRBV9,TRBJ2-3,TRBD2
CASSVAPSYSGNTIYF,TGTGCCAGCAGCGTAGCTCCGAGCTACTCTGGAAACACCATATATTTT,-,TRBV9,TRBJ1-3,-
CASSQRWRSTDTQYF,TGTGCCAGCAGCCAACGTTGGCGGAGCACAGATACGCAGTATTTT,-,TRBV3-1/TRBV3-2,TRBJ2-3,-
CASRRTGPRSGTYEQYF,TGTGCCAGCAGAAGGACAGGTCCTCGTAGCGGGACCTACGAGCAGTACTTC,once,TRBV25-1,TRBJ2-7,-
CASTPKPGVETQYF,TGTGCCAGTACCCCAAAGCCAGGGGTAGAGACCCAGTACTTC,-,TRBV19,TRBJ2-5,-
CASTFPPGGDGELFF,TGTGCCAGCACTTTCCCCCCGGGAGGAGACGGGGAGCTGTTTTTT,-,TRBV27,TRBJ2-2,TRBD2
CASSQVRTGELFF,TGTGCCAGCAGCCAAGTACGGACCGGGGAGCTGTTTTTT,-,TRBV4-2,TRBJ2-2,-
CASSLVGRKETQYF,TGCGCCAGCAGCTTGGTTGGGCGTAAAGAGACCCAGTACTTC,-,TRBV5-1,TRBJ2-5,-
CASSRGTGPSYEQYF,TGTGCCAGCAGCCGAGGGACAGGGCCCTCCTACGAGCAGTACTTC,-,TRBV7-9,TRBJ2-7,TRBD1
CASSFRQGNSPLHF,TGTGCCAGCAGCTTCCGACAGGGTAATTCACCCCTCCACTTT,-,TRBV11-2,TRBJ1-6,TRBD1
CASSLGGGNQPQHF,TGTGCCAGCAGCTTGGGAGGGGGAAATCAGCCCCAGCATTTT,-,TRBV5-4,TRBJ1-5,-
CASSQTRNEKQFF,TGTGCCAGTAGTCAGACTAGAAATGAAAAGCAGTTCTTC,-,TRBV19,TRBJ2-1,-
CASSMASGDPYEQYF,TGTGCCAGTAGTATGGCTAGCGGGGACCCATACGAGCAGTACTTC,-,TRBV19,TRBJ2-7,TRBD2
CASSPVYEKLFF,TGTGCCAGCAGCCCCGTCTATGAAAAACTGTTTTTT,-,TRBV5-8,TRBJ1-4,-
CASSSTSGGIKETQYF,TGTGCCAGCAGTTCGACTAGCGGGGGGATAAAAGAGACCCAGTACTTC,once,TRBV6-5,TRBJ2-5,TRBD2
CASIDRTYNSPLHF,TGTGCCAGCATAGATCGAACCTATAATTCACCCCTCCACTTT,-,TRBV2,TRBJ1-6,-
CASLLLSRGSTDTQYF,TGTGCCAGCCTACTTTTGTCCCGAGGGAGCACAGATACGCAGTATTTT,-,TRBV2,TRBJ2-3,-
CASSWSPTGGNQPQHF,TGTGCCAGCAGCTGGAGCCCGACAGGGGGTAATCAGCCCCAGCATTTT,-,TRBV5-5,TRBJ1-5,TRBD1
CASSPPTGMNTEAFF,TGTGCCAGCAGTCCCCCGACAGGCATGAACACTGAAGCTTTCTTT,few,TRBV28,TRBJ1-1,-
CASSLGAQGRHEQYF,TGTGCCAGCAGCTTAGGGGCCCAGGGTAGGCACGAGCAGTACTTC,-,TRBV11-3,TRBJ2-7,-
CASSVDSTSVDTQYF,TGTGCCAGCAGCGTAGATAGCACTAGCGTTGATACGCAGTATTTT,-,TRBV9,TRBJ2-3,TRBD2
CATGGSGNTIYF,TGTGCCACAGGGGGCAGCGGAAACACCATATATTTT,-,TRBV24-1,TRBJ1-3,TRBD1
CASMWTGGSEQYF,TGTGCCAGCATGTGGACAGGTGGTAGCGAGCAGTACTTC,once,TRBV6-5,TRBJ2-7,TRBD1